A selection of T cell receptor beta chains follows, all from one sample in a study of blood T cells in healthy people across ages. TCRdb re-called the 5' RACE reads with MiXCR, one entry per CDR3 protein. The sample has 800,000 to 950,000 distinct CDR3 sequences, 25% to 35% seen once. The same sample was also used in a study of T cells of mothers and their children.

The specimen sequenced was blood. The receptors shown here come from a woman in her thirties or forties in good health. Each CDR3 is given with its conserved first and last residue. The order of the fields is CDR3 protein, CDR3 DNA, V gene, D gene, clone size, J gene, CDR3 length. The D gene is left open where the match is weak. Clone sizes are given selectively: once, few, many, or a class where the clone is expanded.

CDR3 protein: CASSPDGAGGNNEQYF
CDR3 DNA: TGTGCCAGCAGTCCAGATGGAGCGGGGGGGAACAACGAGCAGTACTTC
V gene: TRBV6-6
D gene: TRBD2
clone size: .
J gene: TRBJ2-7
CDR3 length: 16

CDR3 protein: CASSLITGGADTQYF
CDR3 DNA: TGTGCCAGCAGCTTGATAACAGGGGGCGCAGATACGCAGTATTTT
V gene: TRBV7-2
D gene: TRBD1
clone size: few
J gene: TRBJ2-3
CDR3 length: 15

CDR3 protein: CASSPFRAGGIDEQFF
CDR3 DNA: TGTGCCAGCAGCCCGTTCCGTGCGGGGGGGATCGATGAGCAGTTCTTC
V gene: TRBV7-8
D gene: TRBD2
clone size: few
J gene: TRBJ2-1
CDR3 length: 16

CDR3 protein: CTSSFSWDRDSPLHF
CDR3 DNA: TGTACCAGCAGTTTCTCCTGGGACAGGGATTCACCCCTCCACTTT
V gene: TRBV6-5
D gene: TRBD1
clone size: .
J gene: TRBJ1-6
CDR3 length: 15

CDR3 protein: CASSLGPGRHNEQFF
CDR3 DNA: TGTGCCAGCAGCTTGGGGCCGGGACGGCACAATGAGCAGTTCTTC
V gene: TRBV5-6
D gene: .
clone size: .
J gene: TRBJ2-1
CDR3 length: 15

CDR3 protein: CASSLVAGPYEQYF
CDR3 DNA: TGTGCCAGCAGCTTGGTGGCGGGTCCCTACGAGCAGTACTTC
V gene: TRBV5-5
D gene: .
clone size: .
J gene: TRBJ2-7
CDR3 length: 14

CDR3 protein: CASSRRETGANVLTF
CDR3 DNA: TGTGCCAGCAGTCGACGGGAGACTGGGGCCAACGTCCTGACTTTC
V gene: TRBV6-2/TRBV6-3
D gene: .
clone size: many
J gene: TRBJ2-6
CDR3 length: 15

CDR3 protein: CASSGSWEQFF
CDR3 DNA: TGTGCCAGCAGCGGTTCTTGGGAGCAGTTCTTC
V gene: TRBV11-2
D gene: .
clone size: .
J gene: TRBJ2-1
CDR3 length: 11

CDR3 protein: CASSPPGTSGGAASTDTQYF
CDR3 DNA: TGTGCCAGCTCACCACCGGGGACTAGCGGGGGGGCCGCGAGCACAGATACGCAGTATTTT
V gene: TRBV18
D gene: TRBD2
clone size: .
J gene: TRBJ2-3
CDR3 length: 20

CDR3 protein: CSAAPTSESTDTQYF
CDR3 DNA: TGCAGTGCTGCCCCTACTAGCGAGAGCACAGATACGCAGTATTTT
V gene: TRBV20-1
D gene: TRBD2
clone size: many
J gene: TRBJ2-3
CDR3 length: 15

CDR3 protein: CASSPEDSLLNTEAFF
CDR3 DNA: TGCGCCAGCAGCCCAGAAGACAGCCTCTTGAACACTGAAGCTTTCTTT
V gene: TRBV4-1
D gene: .
clone size: many
J gene: TRBJ1-1
CDR3 length: 16

CDR3 protein: CSAREIAGGHTDTQYF
CDR3 DNA: TGCAGTGCTAGAGAAATAGCGGGGGGCCACACAGATACGCAGTATTTT
V gene: TRBV20-1
D gene: TRBD2
clone size: .
J gene: TRBJ2-3
CDR3 length: 16

CDR3 protein: CASSTDRGTGYTF
CDR3 DNA: TGTGCCAGCAGCACGGACAGGGGGACTGGCTACACCTTC
V gene: TRBV21-1
D gene: .
clone size: .
J gene: TRBJ1-2
CDR3 length: 13

CDR3 protein: CASSTQGHEQYF
CDR3 DNA: TGCGCCAGCAGCACACAGGGCCACGAGCAGTACTTC
V gene: TRBV5-1
D gene: .
clone size: .
J gene: TRBJ2-7
CDR3 length: 12

CDR3 protein: CASTFDRGVNQPQHF
CDR3 DNA: TGTGCCAGCACCTTCGACAGGGGAGTCAATCAGCCCCAGCATTTT
V gene: TRBV2
D gene: TRBD1
clone size: .
J gene: TRBJ1-5
CDR3 length: 15

CDR3 protein: CASSLSKGAHEQYF
CDR3 DNA: TGTGCTAGCAGTCTGTCCAAAGGGGCCCACGAGCAGTACTTC
V gene: TRBV7-7
D gene: .
clone size: .
J gene: TRBJ2-7
CDR3 length: 14

CDR3 protein: CATNGIGGSYNEQFF
CDR3 DNA: TGTGCCACCAATGGGATCGGGGGGTCCTACAATGAGCAGTTCTTC
V gene: TRBV24-1
D gene: TRBD2
clone size: few
J gene: TRBJ2-1
CDR3 length: 15

CDR3 protein: CASSFSDRGFEKLFF
CDR3 DNA: TGTGCCAGCAGCTTCTCCGACAGGGGGTTTGAAAAACTGTTTTTT
V gene: TRBV28
D gene: TRBD1
clone size: many
J gene: TRBJ1-4
CDR3 length: 15

CDR3 protein: CASSKLGGLGETQYF
CDR3 DNA: TGTGCCAGCAGCAAACTGGGGGGCCTCGGGGAGACCCAGTACTTC
V gene: TRBV9
D gene: .
clone size: many
J gene: TRBJ2-5
CDR3 length: 15

CDR3 protein: CASSTIRSSYNSPLHF
CDR3 DNA: TGTGCCAGCAGCACCATCCGGAGCTCCTATAATTCACCCCTCCACTTT
V gene: TRBV5-6
D gene: .
clone size: once
J gene: TRBJ1-6
CDR3 length: 16

CDR3 protein: CAGKDRVSIGELFF
CDR3 DNA: TGTGCCGGCAAGGACAGGGTGTCCATCGGGGAGCTGTTTTTT
V gene: TRBV6-5
D gene: TRBD1
clone size: .
J gene: TRBJ2-2
CDR3 length: 14

CDR3 protein: CASSLEATPGAGIYEQYF
CDR3 DNA: TGTGCCAGCAGTCTAGAGGCAACGCCCGGGGCAGGGATCTACGAGCAGTACTTC
V gene: TRBV7-2
D gene: .
clone size: .
J gene: TRBJ2-7
CDR3 length: 18

CDR3 protein: CASNAAGGRTDTQYF
CDR3 DNA: TGTGCCAGCAACGCGGCGGGGGGCCGCACAGATACGCAGTATTTT
V gene: TRBV7-2
D gene: TRBD2
clone size: .
J gene: TRBJ2-3
CDR3 length: 15

CDR3 protein: CSANMAREQYF
CDR3 DNA: TGCAGTGCTAACATGGCTAGAGAGCAGTACTTC
V gene: TRBV20-1
D gene: .
clone size: few
J gene: TRBJ2-7
CDR3 length: 11

CDR3 protein: CASSQGGQGGAGANVLTF
CDR3 DNA: TGCGCCAGCAGCCAAGGGGGACAGGGAGGAGCTGGGGCCAACGTCCTGACTTTC
V gene: TRBV4-1
D gene: TRBD1
clone size: many
J gene: TRBJ2-6
CDR3 length: 18

CDR3 protein: CASSVSGDYNEQFF
CDR3 DNA: TGCGCCAGCAGCGTGAGCGGTGACTACAATGAGCAGTTCTTC
V gene: TRBV5-1
D gene: .
clone size: many
J gene: TRBJ2-1
CDR3 length: 14

CDR3 protein: CASGLGSGNEQFF
CDR3 DNA: TGTGCCAGCGGACTCGGGTCTGGCAATGAGCAGTTCTTC
V gene: TRBV9
D gene: .
clone size: .
J gene: TRBJ2-1
CDR3 length: 13

CDR3 protein: CASSPPEVVYGYTF
CDR3 DNA: TGTGCCAGCAGCCCTCCGGAGGTTGTCTATGGCTACACCTTC
V gene: TRBV28
D gene: .
clone size: few
J gene: TRBJ1-2
CDR3 length: 14

CDR3 protein: CASSYGQGVNIQYF
CDR3 DNA: TGCGCCAGCAGCTACGGACAGGGGGTGAACATTCAGTACTTC
V gene: TRBV5-1
D gene: TRBD1
clone size: .
J gene: TRBJ2-4
CDR3 length: 14

CDR3 protein: CASSYDPSGDTDTQYF
CDR3 DNA: TGTGCCAGCAGTTACGATCCCAGCGGGGACACAGATACGCAGTATTTT
V gene: TRBV6-5
D gene: TRBD2
clone size: few
J gene: TRBJ2-3
CDR3 length: 16

CDR3 protein: CASSFGGLGGYYEQYF
CDR3 DNA: TGCGCCAGCAGCTTCGGCGGGCTCGGGGGATACTACGAGCAGTACTTC
V gene: TRBV5-1
D gene: .
clone size: .
J gene: TRBJ2-7
CDR3 length: 16

CDR3 protein: CASTAGVEQYF
CDR3 DNA: TGTGCCAGCACGGCAGGGGTCGAGCAGTACTTC
V gene: TRBV6-6
D gene: .
clone size: few
J gene: TRBJ2-7
CDR3 length: 11

CDR3 protein: CSVGGRNNEKLFF
CDR3 DNA: TGCAGCGTTGGAGGCCGCAATAATGAAAAACTGTTTTTT
V gene: TRBV29-1
D gene: .
clone size: few
J gene: TRBJ1-4
CDR3 length: 13

CDR3 protein: CASSLPLGMNTEAFF
CDR3 DNA: TGTGCCAGCAGTTTACCCTTGGGCATGAACACTGAAGCTTTCTTT
V gene: TRBV28
D gene: .
clone size: .
J gene: TRBJ1-1
CDR3 length: 15

CDR3 protein: CASSPQGGEQFF
CDR3 DNA: TGCGCCAGCAGCCCCCAGGGGGGTGAGCAGTTCTTC
V gene: TRBV4-1
D gene: .
clone size: many
J gene: TRBJ2-1
CDR3 length: 12

CDR3 protein: CASSSGDRWIQPQHF
CDR3 DNA: TGTGCCAGCAGCTCAGGGGACAGGTGGATTCAGCCCCAGCATTTT
V gene: TRBV5-5
D gene: TRBD1
clone size: .
J gene: TRBJ1-5
CDR3 length: 15

CDR3 protein: CASSVAGGGDEQYF
CDR3 DNA: TGTGCCAGCAGCGTAGCCGGGGGCGGGGACGAGCAGTACTTC
V gene: TRBV9
D gene: .
clone size: many
J gene: TRBJ2-7
CDR3 length: 14

CDR3 protein: CASSSGLAHRSSYNEQFF
CDR3 DNA: TGTGCCAGCAGTTCCGGACTAGCACATAGAAGCTCCTACAATGAGCAGTTCTTC
V gene: TRBV12-3/TRBV12-4
D gene: TRBD2
clone size: once
J gene: TRBJ2-1
CDR3 length: 18

CDR3 protein: CASRLGQAMNTEAFF
CDR3 DNA: TGTGCCAGCAGACTCGGACAGGCCATGAACACTGAAGCTTTCTTT
V gene: TRBV7-2
D gene: TRBD1
clone size: .
J gene: TRBJ1-1
CDR3 length: 15

CDR3 protein: CSALGQGNYDGYTF
CDR3 DNA: TGCAGTGCCCTCGGGCAGGGAAATTATGATGGCTACACCTTC
V gene: TRBV20-1
D gene: .
clone size: .
J gene: TRBJ1-2
CDR3 length: 14

CDR3 protein: CATSAGSGGIKTQYF
CDR3 DNA: TGTGCCACCAGTGCCGGTAGCGGGGGGATAAAGACCCAGTACTTC
V gene: TRBV24-1
D gene: TRBD2
clone size: many
J gene: TRBJ2-5
CDR3 length: 15

CDR3 protein: CASSQQGSGEKLFF
CDR3 DNA: TGTGCCAGCTCACAACAGGGTAGTGGCGAAAAACTGTTTTTT
V gene: TRBV18
D gene: .
clone size: .
J gene: TRBJ1-4
CDR3 length: 14

CDR3 protein: CASSHLQVRPPEQYF
CDR3 DNA: TGTGCCAGCAGCCACCTCCAGGTGAGGCCCCCCGAGCAGTACTTC
V gene: TRBV3-1
D gene: .
clone size: .
J gene: TRBJ2-7
CDR3 length: 15

CDR3 protein: CASSIGLLGGDEQFF
CDR3 DNA: TGCGCCAGCAGCATAGGACTGCTCGGAGGGGATGAGCAGTTCTTC
V gene: TRBV5-1
D gene: .
clone size: few
J gene: TRBJ2-1
CDR3 length: 15

CDR3 protein: CSAIGLAGGQGTDTQYF
CDR3 DNA: TGCAGTGCTATAGGACTAGCGGGGGGGCAAGGCACAGATACGCAGTATTTT
V gene: TRBV20-1
D gene: TRBD2
clone size: .
J gene: TRBJ2-3
CDR3 length: 17

CDR3 protein: CSVERPNYGYTF
CDR3 DNA: TGCAGCGTTGAAAGACCTAACTATGGCTACACCTTC
V gene: TRBV29-1
D gene: .
clone size: .
J gene: TRBJ1-2
CDR3 length: 12

CDR3 protein: CSVLLTIGTDYGYTF
CDR3 DNA: TGCAGCGTGCTACTAACCATCGGGACGGACTATGGCTACACCTTC
V gene: TRBV29-1
D gene: .
clone size: .
J gene: TRBJ1-2
CDR3 length: 15

CDR3 protein: CAISDLSSSYEQYF
CDR3 DNA: TGTGCCATCAGTGATCTGTCTAGCTCCTACGAGCAGTACTTC
V gene: TRBV10-3
D gene: .
clone size: many
J gene: TRBJ2-7
CDR3 length: 14

CDR3 protein: CASGRGTDYNEQFF
CDR3 DNA: TGTGCCAGCGGCCGTGGGACGGACTACAATGAGCAGTTCTTC
V gene: TRBV3-1
D gene: .
clone size: .
J gene: TRBJ2-1
CDR3 length: 14

CDR3 protein: CASKEDSGGTYNEQFF
CDR3 DNA: TGTGCCAGCAAAGAGGACAGCGGGGGTACCTACAATGAGCAGTTCTTC
V gene: TRBV27
D gene: TRBD2
clone size: once
J gene: TRBJ2-1
CDR3 length: 16

CDR3 protein: CASSGDRVPPLHF
CDR3 DNA: TGTGCCAGCAGCGGGGACAGGGTACCTCCCCTCCACTTT
V gene: TRBV7-2
D gene: TRBD1
clone size: few
J gene: TRBJ1-6
CDR3 length: 13

CDR3 protein: CAWYHPGDRGFSSYNEQFF
CDR3 DNA: TGTGCCTGGTACCATCCGGGGGACAGGGGGTTTAGCTCCTACAATGAGCAGTTCTTC
V gene: TRBV30
D gene: TRBD1
clone size: .
J gene: TRBJ2-1
CDR3 length: 19

CDR3 protein: CSASPVQGRNEKLFF
CDR3 DNA: TGCAGTGCTAGCCCCGTTCAGGGGAGAAACGAAAAACTGTTTTTT
V gene: TRBV20-1
D gene: .
clone size: few
J gene: TRBJ1-4
CDR3 length: 15